This T cell receptor (beta chain) stems from a study of T cell repertoires in cytomegalovirus infection. Study results and caveats: In two of eight donors, the top clonotype was HLA-C-restricted CMV-specific.

TCRdb ran MiXCR on the reads and lists one entry per CDR3 protein. The sample has about 310,000 distinct CDR3 sequences; roughly 17% are singletons. In this sample, this clonotype turned up a few times. Its target is unknown. Trimming stripped 10 bases from V and 0 bases from J, with 16 bases between. The germline V gene encodes CDR1 SNHLY and CDR2 FYNNEI. This CDR3 is built from 16 residues. Sample: PBMCs. This clonotype originated in a human donor in good health (CMV status not recorded). Some clones in this sample may be carry-over from other donors' samples. This chain joins TRBV2 and TRBJ2-6; D is perhaps TRBD1 or TRBD2 (5 bases each). The CDR3 here is CAIPGQALSGANVLTF. The CDR3 region has the DNA TGTGCCATTCCGGGGCAGGCCCTCTCTGGGGCCAACGTCCTGACTTTC.